This TCR beta chain was captured in a study of T cell responses to AZD1222 COVID-19 vaccine. Only in-frame clones appear in the TCRdb table, and some are missing; sequencing was by immunoSEQ multiplex PCR. The top ten hold around 6.7% of the sample, which has over 65,000 clones, approximately 87% seen once. Germline-derived CDR1 and CDR2 are SGHTA and FQGNSA. Trimming at V came to 5 bases and at J to 6 bases, leaving 9 bases not matched to a gene. This CDR3 contains 15 residues. Details on this clone: The antigen is undetermined.

Whole-study results and caveats: Per reports, nearly half of all spike-specific TCRs target regions that are unmutated in variants. Of the AZD1222 recipients, only 5 to 7 were seropositive at baseline.

This sequence originates from an adult in good health. Sample: peripheral blood, taken on day 0 of AZD1222 vaccination. This rearrangement joins TRBV7-2 to TRBJ2-1; 8 bases map to TRBD2. CDR3 coding DNA: TGTGCCAGCAGCCCCTTTCAGCGGGGGCCCAATGAGCAGTTCTTC. Translation: CASSPFQRGPNEQFF.